Presented here are 9 T cell receptor beta chains from one specimen sequenced in a study of blood T cell repertoires in COVID-19. Data came from immunoSEQ multiplex PCR; TCRdb stores just in-frame clones and leaves some out. The repertoire includes about 160,000 clones, more than 65% of them detected once, and roughly 5% sits in the top ten. Material: PBMCs or T cells enriched from blood (not recorded which). These receptors came from a middle-aged woman with acute COVID-19.

The gene calls are TRBV6-5 and TRBJ2-1, with 9 positions matching TRBD1. This CDR3 has 14 amino acids. Germline loops: CDR1 MNHEY, CDR2 SVGAGI. The CDR3 nucleotides read TGTGCTACAATGGACAGGGGATCCTACAATGAGCAGTTCTTC. Translation gives CATMDRGSYNEQFF.

The chain employs TRBV5-4 and TRBJ1-1, with TRBD1 identical over 7 bases. Trimming removed 1 base from V and 7 bases from J; junction bases left unmatched: 13. Germline CDR1 reads SGHNT; CDR2 reads YYREEE (reference sequence). The CDR3 sequence is 16 residues long. This CDR3 is CASSLWAKTGDFEAFF. CDR3 nucleotides: TGTGCCAGCAGCTTGTGGGCAAAAACAGGGGATTTTGAAGCTTTCTTT.

The chain has TRBV7-9 and TRBJ2-1; 9 bases match TRBD2. Germline V gene sequence: CDR1 SEHNR, CDR2 FQNEAQ (reference sequence). The V gene end was trimmed by 5 bases and the J gene end by 4 bases; junction bases not matched to a gene: 6. The CDR3 runs to 15 residues. CDR3 sequence (DNA): TGTGCCAGCAGCCGAGCGGGAGGCCCGTACAATGAGCAGTTCTTC. This encodes CASSRAGGPYNEQFF.

This clone has a handful of counts. This chain links TRBV20-1 with TRBJ2-1; TRBD1 is a possible D gene (6 bases). The CDR3 spans 19 residues. Germline V gene data show CDR1 as DFQATT and CDR2 as SNEGSKA (reference sequence). Trimming took off 3 bases at V and 4 bases at J, with 28 bases between the two ends. Here the CDR3 reads CSASLRGGGAGAGYNEQFF. As DNA, the CDR3 is TGCAGTGCTAGTCTTCGAGGGGGTGGTGCAGGGGCTGGGTACAATGAGCAGTTCTTC.

The chain couples TRBV4-2 to TRBJ1-1, with 9 bases fitting TRBD1. V shed 1 base and J 1 base; nucleotides not matched to a gene: 1. Germline V lookup: CDR1 LGHNA, CDR2 YNFKEQ. This CDR3 has 15 amino acids. This CDR3 is CASSQVDRGNTEAFF. In DNA, the CDR3 is TGTGCCAGCAGCCAAGTGGACAGGGGGAACACTGAAGCTTTCTTT.

The chain uses TRBV6-5 and TRBJ2-2, with D possibly being TRBD2 (6 bases). There are 14 residues in the CDR3. Germline V gene sequence: CDR1 MNHEY, CDR2 SVGAGI. With 10 bases removed from V and 3 bases from J, the gap between germline ends came to 15 bases. The CDR3 loop is CATQEGRDTGELFF. CDR3 nucleotides: TGTGCCACCCAGGAGGGCCGCGACACCGGGGAGCTGTTTTTT.

The rearrangement joins TRBV9 to TRBJ2-7, with TRBD1 identical over 9 bases. The CDR3 length is 15 residues. Germline assignment: CDR1 SGDLS and CDR2 YYNGEE. V gave up 3 bases and J gave up 5 bases; unmatched junction bases: 9. CDR3 sequence (DNA): TGTGCCAGCAGCGCGTCAGGACAGGGGAGGAACGAGCAGTACTTC. Translated: CASSASGQGRNEQYF.

This chain links TRBV7-9 with TRBJ2-1, with 10 nucleotides matching TRBD2. The CDR3 has 16 residues. Germline V CDR1 and CDR2: SEHNR, FQNEAQ (reference sequence). After removal of 2 bases from V and 8 bases from J, the junction contained 9 bases not matched to a gene. The CDR3 here is CASSLRLAGAEDEQFF. In nucleotides, the CDR3 is TGTGCCAGCAGCTTACGGCTAGCGGGAGCGGAGGATGAGCAGTTCTTC.

This chain uses TRBV6-5 with TRBJ1-2; no reliable D call. Germline CDR1 is MNHEY and CDR2 is SVGAGI. V shed 8 bases and J shed 8 bases, with 18 bases lying between them. The CDR3 spans 13 residues. CDR3 loop: CASSLFPLGGYTF. In DNA form, the CDR3 reads TGTGCCAGCTCCCTTTTCCCCCTAGGAGGCTACACCTTC.